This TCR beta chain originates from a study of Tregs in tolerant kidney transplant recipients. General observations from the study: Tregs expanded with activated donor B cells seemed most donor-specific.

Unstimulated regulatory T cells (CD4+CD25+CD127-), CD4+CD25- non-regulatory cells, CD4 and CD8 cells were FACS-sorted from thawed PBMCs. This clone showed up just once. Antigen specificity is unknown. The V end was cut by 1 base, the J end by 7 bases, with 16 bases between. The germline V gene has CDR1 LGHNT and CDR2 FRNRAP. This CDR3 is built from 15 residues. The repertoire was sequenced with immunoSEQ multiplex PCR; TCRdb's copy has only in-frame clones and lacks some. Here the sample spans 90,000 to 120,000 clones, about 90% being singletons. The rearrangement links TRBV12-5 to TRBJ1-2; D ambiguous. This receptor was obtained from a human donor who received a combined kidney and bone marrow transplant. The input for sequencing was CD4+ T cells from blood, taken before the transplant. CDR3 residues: CASGLAPVSGGGYTF. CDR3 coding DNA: TGTGCTAGTGGTTTGGCGCCCGTTTCGGGAGGTGGCTACACCTTC.